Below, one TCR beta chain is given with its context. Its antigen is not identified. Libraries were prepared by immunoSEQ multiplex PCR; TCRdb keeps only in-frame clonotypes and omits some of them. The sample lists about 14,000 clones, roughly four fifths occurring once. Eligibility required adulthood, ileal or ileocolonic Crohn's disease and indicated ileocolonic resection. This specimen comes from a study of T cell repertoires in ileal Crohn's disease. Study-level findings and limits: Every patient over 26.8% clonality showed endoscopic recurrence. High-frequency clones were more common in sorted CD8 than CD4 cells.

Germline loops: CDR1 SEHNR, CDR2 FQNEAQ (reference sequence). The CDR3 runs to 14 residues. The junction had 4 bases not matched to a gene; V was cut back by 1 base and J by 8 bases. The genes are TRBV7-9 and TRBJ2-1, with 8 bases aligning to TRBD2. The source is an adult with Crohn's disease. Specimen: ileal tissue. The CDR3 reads CASSLVGTRDEQFF. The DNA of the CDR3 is TGTGCCAGCAGCTTAGTTGGGACTAGGGATGAGCAGTTCTTC. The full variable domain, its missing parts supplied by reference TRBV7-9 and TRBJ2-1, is DTGVSQNPRHKITKRGQNVTFRCDPISEHNRLYWYRQTLGQGPEFLTYFQNEAQLEKSRLLSDRFSAERPKGSFSTLEIQRTEQGDSAMYLCASSLVGTRDEQFFGPGTRLTVL.